Each of the 4 T cell receptor beta chains below was sequenced from the same sample in a study of blood T cell repertoires in COVID-19. Some clones are missing from TCRdb's copy, which holds only in-frame ones; the method was immunoSEQ multiplex PCR. Of just over 50,000 clones detected, 85% to 90% appear once; the ten largest clones hold roughly 15%. The sequenced sample was peripheral blood. These receptors came from a man in his 70s with acute or convalescent COVID-19.

The rearrangement links TRBV5-1 to TRBJ2-2; 8 positions match TRBD2. CDR1 is SGHRS and CDR2 is YFSETQ in the germline V gene. V was clipped by 4 bases and J by 0 bases; unmatched bases: 5. The CDR3 is 16 residues long. CDR3 amino acids: CASSPLAGTNTGELFF. CDR3 nucleotide sequence: TGCGCCAGCAGCCCGTTAGCGGGGACGAACACCGGGGAGCTGTTTTTT. Variable domain in full (rest from reference TRBV5-1 and TRBJ2-2): KAGVTQTPRYLIKTRGQQVTLSCSPISGHRSVSWYQQTPGQGLQFLFEYFSETQRNKGNFPGRFSGRQFSNSRSEMNVSTLELGDSALYLCASSPLAGTNTGELFFGEGSRLTVL.

The chain couples TRBV14 to TRBJ2-1; a weak D match, TRBD2 (6 bases). Germline V gives CDR1 SGHDN, CDR2 FVKESK. The CDR3 loop spans 18 amino acids. V lost 1 base and J 0 bases, leaving 16 bases between the germline ends. The CDR3 DNA reads as TGTGCCAGCAGCCAAGGTAGGCTAGCGCCTAGCTCCTACAATGAGCAGTTCTTC. Its protein is CASSQGRLAPSSYNEQFF.

The V call is TRBV29-1, the J call TRBJ2-3; 12 bases map to TRBD2. CDR1 and CDR2 from the germline V gene are SQVTM and ANQGSEA. The CDR3 consists of 14 residues. Germline trimming cut 6 bases from V and 5 bases from J; bases unmatched to any gene: 6. This CDR3 reads CSVKGLAGRDTQYF. CDR3 bases: TGCAGCGTAAAAGGACTAGCGGGGAGAGATACGCAGTATTTT.

The genes are TRBV4-1 and TRBJ2-6; 7 bases line up with TRBD1. Germline CDR1 reads MGHRA; CDR2 reads YSYEKL. This CDR3 region has 19 residues. The V segment lost 0 bases and the J segment 0 bases; nucleotides outside the gene matches: 8. The CDR3 nucleotides read TGCGCCAGCAGCCAAGATTCGGAGGCAGGGGGCTCTGGGGCCAACGTCCTGACTTTC. Protein: CASSQDSEAGGSGANVLTF.